The next 9 T cell receptor beta chains were all read from a single sample in a study of blood T cell repertoires in COVID-19. The protocol was immunoSEQ multiplex PCR, while the TCRdb copy is restricted to in-frame clones and leaves out a portion. This sample has a few hundred thousand clones, with roughly 90% found just once. Sequences were obtained from PBMCs or T cells enriched from blood (not recorded which). The source of these receptors is a young woman who had recovered from COVID-19.

The sample holds a few counts of this clone. The genes are TRBV6-2 or TRBV6-3 and TRBJ2-7; tentative D call: TRBD2 (6 bases). CDR3 length: 14 residues. Trimming shortened V by 2 bases and J by 5 bases, and 13 bases separated the two germline ends. CDR1 and CDR2 from the germline V gene are MNHEY and SVGEGT. The CDR3 is CASSYAGSRDEQYF. Written as DNA, the CDR3 is TGTGCCAGCAGTTACGCGGGGTCTCGTGACGAGCAGTACTTC.

The rearrangement joins TRBV28 to TRBJ2-7; a weak D match, TRBD1 (5 bases). CDR1 is MDHEN and CDR2 is SYDVKM in the germline V gene. Between the trimmed V and J ends, which lost 2 bases and 9 bases, there was a span of 8 bases. This CDR3 has 11 residues. This CDR3 is CASSLGAVQYF. The CDR3 region has the DNA TGTGCCAGCAGTTTAGGGGCCGTGCAGTACTTC.

CDR3 bases: TGTGCCAGCAGTTACTCGATCCGCAGGGGGAAGCGCGAGCAGTACTTC. Residues: CASSYSIRRGKREQYF. The chain couples TRBV6-5 to TRBJ2-7, with 7 nucleotides matching TRBD1. The CDR3 contains 16 residues. V gave up 0 bases and J gave up 6 bases; unmatched junction bases: 11. Germline V gene data show CDR1 as MNHEY and CDR2 as SVGAGI.

The gene calls are TRBV3-1 (or the pseudogene TRBV3-2) and TRBJ1-1; no clear D gene. The germline CDR1 and CDR2 sequences are LGHDT and YNNKEL (reference sequence). This CDR3 comprises 14 residues. Trimming shortened V by 1 base and J by 4 bases, and 10 bases separated the two germline ends. This CDR3 reads CASSQVSGVTEAFF. The CDR3 DNA sequence: TGTGCCAGCAGCCAAGTAAGCGGGGTCACTGAAGCTTTCTTT.

The V gene is TRBV28, the J gene TRBJ1-2, with D perhaps matching TRBD1 (5 bases). The CDR3 has 14 amino acids. From germline, CDR1 is MDHEN and CDR2 SYDVKM. V was pared by 6 bases and J by 3 bases, with 14 bases between. The CDR3 spells CASSLADRYYGYTF. DNA for the CDR3: TGTGCCAGCAGCCTCGCTGACAGATACTATGGCTACACCTTC.

This chain joins TRBV5-1 and TRBJ2-7; possibly TRBD1 for D (5 bases). Trimming took off 6 bases at V and 1 base at J, with 11 bases between the two ends. This CDR3 has 13 amino acids. Germline V lookup: CDR1 SGHRS, CDR2 YFSETQ. CDR3 amino acids: CASKLPGSYEQYF. The CDR3 DNA reads TGCGCCAGCAAGCTTCCAGGGTCCTACGAGCAGTACTTC.

The table lists this clone with a count of one. The V call is TRBV6-1, the J call TRBJ1-4; D is unclear. V shed 0 bases and J shed 0 bases, with 5 bases lying between them. From germline, CDR1 is MNHNS and CDR2 SASEGT. The CDR3 contains 15 residues. CDR3 loop: CASSEASATNEKLFF. The CDR3 DNA reads TGTGCCAGCAGTGAAGCCAGCGCAACTAATGAAAAACTGTTTTTT.

This chain connects TRBV4-2 to TRBJ1-6; 9 bases match TRBD1. Losses at the gene ends were 1 base for V and 8 bases for J; bases not matched to a gene: 6. Germline CDR1 and CDR2: LGHNA and YNFKEQ. This CDR3 comprises 16 residues. The CDR3 bases are TGTGCCAGCAGCCAAGCCTCGACAGGGGGGGATTCACCCCTCCACTTT. Amino acid sequence: CASSQASTGGDSPLHF.

This chain connects TRBV14 to TRBJ2-5, with a tentative D call TRBD2 (6 bases). The CDR3 loop spans 17 amino acids. Trimming removed 0 bases at V and 2 bases at J, with 16 bases between. Germline V gives CDR1 SGHDN, CDR2 FVKESK. CDR3 nucleotide sequence: TGTGCCAGCAGCCAAGATCTCATCGGTCGGGGGCAAGAGACCCAGTACTTC. Encoded protein: CASSQDLIGRGQETQYF. Full variable domain (rest looked up from reference TRBV14 and TRBJ2-5): EAGVTQFPSHSVIEKGQTVTLRCDPISGHDNLYWYRRVMGKEIKFLLHFVKESKQDESGMPNNRFLAERTGGTYSTLKVQPAELEDSGVYFCASSQDLIGRGQETQYFGPGTRLLVL.